This TCR beta chain was sequenced for a study of CD8+ T cells in alopecia areata. Findings of the study overall: Tofacitinib significantly lowered scalp clonality and expanded CD8+ clones among the top 100.

The germline V and J ends were trimmed by 1 base and 4 bases, with 14 bases remaining between them. CDR1 and CDR2 from the germline V gene are SEHNR and FQNEAQ (reference sequence). The length of the CDR3 is 15 residues. The authors extracted RNA and reverse transcribed it into cDNA as the sequencing template. The table came from immunoSEQ multiplex PCR; TCRdb's copy has only in-frame clones and leaves some out. Among 95,000 to 100,000 clones listed, 60% were seen once. This clone showed up just a few times. Its cognate antigen is unknown. The treatment here: oral pan-JAK inhibitor, 5-10 mg twice daily.

V usage is TRBV7-9 and J usage is TRBJ2-7; D is uncertain. The sequenced sample was CD8+ T cells sorted from blood, obtained at approximately week 56, from a patient treated with tofacitinib. The TCR comes from a human donor with alopecia areata. CDR3 amino acids: CASSLEAGLWYEQYF. Here the CDR3 DNA reads TGTGCCAGCAGCTTAGAAGCAGGCCTATGGTACGAGCAGTACTTC.